Listed here are 11 T cell receptor beta chains from one sample, sequenced in a study of blood T cells in healthy people across ages. Primers used in a second PCR of roughly 6 to 11 cycles were a sample-barcoded 5' primer and a J-beta primer mix. TCRdb reprocessed the 5' RACE reads via MiXCR and lists one record per CDR3 protein. The profile shows more than 1,000,000 distinct CDR3 sequences, around 25% of them singletons. The same sample was also studied in work on T cells of mothers and their children.

Sequencing input: blood. These receptors were obtained from a girl aged 2 to 9 in good health.

With respect to this clonotype: Germline and junction disagree at one end, which may indicate a read error. This chain links TRBV6-2 or TRBV6-3 with TRBJ1-1; D perhaps matches TRBD1 (5 bases). The CDR3 is made up of 15 amino acids. The germline CDR1 and CDR2 sequences are MNHEY and SVGEGT. The CDR3 loop reads CASSYFQGGSTEAFF. In DNA, the CDR3 is TGTGCCAGCAGTTACTTCCAGGGTGGAAGCACTGAGGCTTTCTTT.

This clonotype was counted a few times. This chain joins TRBV4-3 and TRBJ2-7; no definite D call. The CDR3 runs to 13 residues. V lost 4 bases and J 1 base, leaving 8 bases between the germline ends. The germline CDR1 and CDR2 sequences are LGHNA and YSLEER. CDR3 nucleotides: TGCGCCAGCAGCCCGGACCCGTCCTACGAGCAGTACTTC. This sequence encodes CASSPDPSYEQYF.

The chain carries TRBV3-1 and TRBJ2-2; a weak D match, TRBD2 (5 bases). The CDR3 totals 14 residues. Germline V CDR1 and CDR2: LGHDT, YNNKEL (reference sequence). Trimming took off 2 bases at V and 4 bases at J, with 8 bases between the two ends. The CDR3, as DNA: TGTGCCAGCAGCCAAAGAGGGTTCACCGGGGAGCTGTTTTTT. As protein: CASSQRGFTGELFF.

The table lists this clonotype with a few counts. The genes are TRBV29-1 and TRBJ2-4; TRBD1 matches 7 bases. The CDR3 totals 11 residues. Germline loops: CDR1 SQVTM, CDR2 ANQGSEA. The trim removed 5 bases at V and 7 bases at J, leaving 2 bases unmatched. Written as DNA, the CDR3 is TGCAGCGTTAAACAGGGGAACATTCAGTACTTC. The encoded protein is CSVKQGNIQYF.

Only a few counts were recorded for this clonotype. CDR3 sequence (DNA): TGTGCCAGCAGCGGTACTAGCGGGATCGCCTACGAGCAGTACTTC. Translating it yields CASSGTSGIAYEQYF. This sequence joins TRBV9 and TRBJ2-7; 10 positions agree with TRBD2. Per germline, CDR1 SGDLS and CDR2 YYNGEE. Losses at the gene ends were 3 bases for V and 2 bases for J; bases not matched to a gene: 5. The CDR3 totals 15 residues. The whole variable domain, filled in from reference TRBV9 and TRBJ2-7, reads DSGVTQTPKHLITATGQRVTLRCSPRSGDLSVYWYQQSLDQGLQFLIQYYNGEERAKGNILERFSAQQFPDLHSELNLSSLELGDSALYFCASSGTSGIAYEQYFGPGTRLTVT.

J is TRBJ1-2 and V is TRBV2, with a tentative D call TRBD1 (5 bases). Trimming took off 8 bases at V and 3 bases at J, with 13 bases between the two ends. From germline, CDR1 is SNHLY and CDR2 FYNNEI. There are 13 residues in the CDR3. CDR3 DNA sequence: TGTGCCAGCTGGTTAGGGGAGGACTATGGCTACACCTTC. Its protein is CASWLGEDYGYTF.

The DNA of the CDR3 is TGCAGCGTTTCGACAGGGGTTAACTATGGCTACACCTTC. Amino acid sequence: CSVSTGVNYGYTF. This sequence joins TRBV29-1 and TRBJ1-2; 8 bases are a match to TRBD1. The CDR3 is 13 residues long. Trimming at V came to 5 bases and at J to 1 base, leaving 3 bases not matched to a gene. The germline CDR1 and CDR2 sequences are SQVTM and ANQGSEA.

This clonotype was counted a few times. The chain links TRBV4-1 to TRBJ2-3; 11 nucleotides line up with TRBD1. The CDR3 is 16 residues long. CDR1 is MGHRA and CDR2 is YSYEKL in the germline V gene. With V trimmed by 0 bases and J by 5 bases, 4 bases remained unmatched. In DNA, the CDR3 is TGCGCCAGCAGCCAAGAAGGGACAGGGGGAGTAGATACGCAGTATTTT. It codes for CASSQEGTGGVDTQYF.

This chain uses TRBV24-1 with TRBJ1-1; D gene uncertain. The CDR3 extends over 12 amino acids. The V end lost 10 bases, the J end lost 1 base, and 9 bases lay between the germline ends. Germline CDR1 and CDR2: KGHDR and SFDVKD. As DNA, the CDR3 is TGTGCCACTGCCCCTCAGAACACTGAAGCTTTCTTT. Its protein is CATAPQNTEAFF.

This clonotype was found many times. This sequence joins TRBV18 and TRBJ1-1, with D possibly matching TRBD1 (6 bases). V was shortened by 5 bases and J by 3 bases, with 16 bases between the two germline ends. The CDR3 spans 15 residues. Per germline, CDR1 KGHSH and CDR2 LQKENI. CDR3: CASSIRGLRDTEAFF. The CDR3 DNA follows: TGTGCCAGCTCAATCAGGGGCCTGAGGGACACTGAAGCTTTCTTT.

This clonotype was found once. The rearrangement uses TRBV9 and TRBJ2-3; D unclear. V was pared by 4 bases and J by 5 bases, with 14 bases between. Germline V gene data show CDR1 as SGDLS and CDR2 as YYNGEE. CDR3 size: 14 residues. DNA for the CDR3: TGTGCCAGCAGCCCGATTGGTTTCTTAGATACGCAGTATTTT. Residues: CASSPIGFLDTQYF.